The 18 T cell receptor beta chains reported below all come from one sample, sequenced in a study of shared clonotypes between healthy human individuals. Sequencing used immunoSEQ multiplex PCR; TCRdb keeps in-frame clones, though not all of them. The data hold over a million clones, with roughly 96% observed a single time. Source material: naive CD4+ T cells sorted from blood. The subset is: CD45RA+ positively selected. All receptors come from a man aged 25-40 years in good health.

The V and J genes are TRBV2 and TRBJ2-7; 11 nucleotides agree with TRBD2. Germline V gene lookup returns CDR1 SNHLY and CDR2 FYNNEI. The V gene end was trimmed by 8 bases and the J gene end by 2 bases; junction bases not matched to a gene: 11. CDR3 length: 16 amino acids. The CDR3 nucleotides read TGTGCCAGCTACGGGTCGACTAGCGGGACCCCCTACGAGCAGTACTTC. Translated, it gives CASYGSTSGTPYEQYF.

Notes on this clone: This sample also contains other DNA sequences that code for the same CDR3. This rearrangement joins TRBV11-2 to TRBJ2-1; 7 positions match TRBD1. CDR1 SGHAT and CDR2 FQNNGV come from the germline V gene. This CDR3 comprises 15 residues. Trimming at V came to 4 bases and at J to 5 bases, leaving 8 bases not matched to a gene. The CDR3 DNA sequence: TGTGCCAGCAGCTCGCCCCGGACAGGTAACAATGAGCAGTTCTTC. It specifies CASSSPRTGNNEQFF.

As to this clone: The identical CDR3 is also encoded by other nucleotide sequences in the sample. The rearrangement links TRBV18 to TRBJ2-3; a weak D match, TRBD2 (6 bases). CDR1 and CDR2 (germline): KGHSH, LQKENI. Trimming stripped 2 bases from V and 6 bases from J, with 9 bases between. This CDR3 region has 13 residues. CDR3 sequence: CASSPGLADTQYF. CDR3 bases: TGTGCCAGCTCACCAGGGCTAGCGGATACGCAGTATTTT.

The chain joins TRBV5-4 to TRBJ2-1; TRBD2 matches 8 bases. Looked up from germline, CDR1 is SGHNT and CDR2 is YYREEE (reference sequence). The J segment lost 12 bases and the V segment lost 1 base, leaving 12 bases of the junction unmatched. The CDR3 has 15 residues. CDR3 coding DNA: TGTGCCAGCAGCTTGATGGCGGGAGGCCCCCCGGGGCAGTTCTTC. Its translation is CASSLMAGGPPGQFF.

This rearrangement joins TRBV11-2 to TRBJ1-1; D unresolved. V lost 0 bases and J 8 bases, leaving 13 bases between the germline ends. The CDR3 consists of 14 residues. Germline values: CDR1 SGHAT, CDR2 FQNNGV. For the CDR3, the DNA is TGTGCCAGCAGCTTAGACGGCTCCATAGTAGAAGCTTTCTTT. Translating gives CASSLDGSIVEAFF.

The chain combines TRBV5-1 with TRBJ2-5; no definite D call. Germline CDR1 reads SGHRS; CDR2 reads YFSETQ. The CDR3 contains 14 residues. The ends were cut back, 3 bases at V and 3 bases at J, with 12 bases in the middle. For the CDR3, the DNA is TGCGCCAGCAGCTCTGGGATCCTAAAAGAGACCCAGTACTTC. Protein sequence: CASSSGILKETQYF. Combining the CDR3 with reference TRBV5-1 and TRBJ2-5 gives the whole variable domain KAGVTQTPRYLIKTRGQQVTLSCSPISGHRSVSWYQQTPGQGLQFLFEYFSETQRNKGNFPGRFSGRQFSNSRSEMNVSTLELGDSALYLCASSSGILKETQYFGPGTRLLVL.

The V gene is TRBV14, the J gene TRBJ2-7, with 8 bases identical to TRBD1. Trimming cost V 4 bases and J 3 bases; bases outside gene matches: 5. This CDR3 comprises 14 residues. CDR1 and CDR2 (germline): SGHDN, FVKESK. The CDR3 bases are TGTGCCAGCAGCCGGGGGACAGGACGCTACGAGCAGTACTTC. It translates to CASSRGTGRYEQYF.

The gene calls are TRBV28 and TRBJ2-3; 8 bases align to TRBD1. V shed 5 bases, J shed 3 bases, and the junction held 10 bases outside the gene matches. This CDR3 comprises 16 residues. The germline V gene has CDR1 MDHEN and CDR2 SYDVKM. CDR3 residues: CASSQPGRGQTDTQYF. The CDR3 region has the DNA TGTGCCAGCAGTCAGCCTGGCAGGGGGCAAACAGATACGCAGTATTTT.

The chain combines TRBV10-1 with TRBJ2-7; D is unclear. Germline V gene lookup returns CDR1 WNHNN and CDR2 SYGVQD (reference sequence). V lost 2 bases to trimming and J lost 1 base, with 9 bases between them. CDR3 size: 14 residues. CDR3: CASSERATSYEQYF. The CDR3 DNA is TGCGCCAGCAGTGAGAGGGCAACTTCCTACGAGCAGTACTTC.

The chain links TRBV28 to TRBJ1-1; maybe TRBD1 (5 bases). Germline-derived CDR1 and CDR2 are MDHEN and SYDVKM. The length of the CDR3 is 15 residues. V was clipped by 5 bases and J by 5 bases, with 18 bases between them. The CDR3 loop is CASSHHGQGKTEAFF. The CDR3 coding sequence is TGTGCCAGCAGTCATCATGGTCAGGGTAAAACTGAAGCTTTCTTT.

This chain joins TRBV6-1 and TRBJ2-5; D might be TRBD1 or TRBD2, each matching 5 bases. Per germline, CDR1 MNHNS and CDR2 SASEGT. V gave up 0 bases and J gave up 7 bases, with 12 bases separating them. The CDR3 runs to 14 residues. CDR3 in DNA: TGTGCCAGCAGTGAAGCGGGGGAGATGGGGACCCAGTACTTC. The encoded protein is CASSEAGEMGTQYF.

The V gene is TRBV6-5, the J gene TRBJ1-1; D is possibly TRBD1 (5 bases). The V gene lost 2 bases and the J gene lost 4 bases, with 8 bases spanning the gap. The CDR3 has 13 amino acids. Germline loops: CDR1 MNHEY, CDR2 SVGAGI. The CDR3 DNA reads TGTGCCAGCAGTTACAAGACAGCCACTGAAGCTTTCTTT. This translates into CASSYKTATEAFF.

The chain recombines TRBV12-5 with TRBJ2-2, with 9 bases fitting TRBD1. After removal of 7 bases from V and 5 bases from J, the junction contained 11 bases not matched to a gene. This CDR3 has 16 amino acids. Germline CDR1 is LGHNT and CDR2 is FRNRAP. Here the CDR3 DNA reads TGTGCTAGTGCAACGGACAGGGGACGGCGGACCGGGGAGCTGTTTTTT. Residues: CASATDRGRRTGELFF.

CDR3 nucleotides: TGTGCCAGCAGTTTATGGCGAGTACAGTCTAGCACAGATACGCAGTATTTT. Translating it yields CASSLWRVQSSTDTQYF. The chain uses TRBV27 and TRBJ2-3; D call uncertain. The V end lost 1 base, the J end lost 0 bases, and 14 bases lay between the germline ends. This CDR3 region has 17 residues. Germline values: CDR1 MNHEY, CDR2 SMNVEV (reference sequence).

The chain links TRBV6-1 to TRBJ2-3; D assignment may be TRBD1 or TRBD2 (5 bases each). V lost 3 bases, J lost 4 bases, and 11 bases lay in between. From germline, CDR1 is MNHNS and CDR2 SASEGT. CDR3 length equals 14 residues. CDR3 in amino acids: CASSEGTPPDTQYF. The CDR3 DNA reads as TGTGCCAGCAGTGAGGGGACCCCACCAGATACGCAGTATTTT.

The chain has TRBV5-4 and TRBJ2-1, with 7 bases lining up with TRBD1. CDR1 and CDR2 from the germline V gene are SGHNT and YYREEE (reference sequence). J lost 2 bases, V lost 2 bases, and 4 bases had no gene match. The CDR3 runs to 15 residues. The CDR3 nucleotides read TGTGCCAGCAGCTTAACAGGGACAGCCTACAATGAGCAGTTCTTC. Translation: CASSLTGTAYNEQFF.

The rearrangement links TRBV9 to TRBJ2-5; TRBD2 aligns across 12 bases. The CDR3 contains 15 residues. Germline assignment: CDR1 SGDLS and CDR2 YYNGEE. Trimming removed 6 bases from V and 5 bases from J; junction bases left unmatched: 8. The CDR3 loop reads CASTLAGGPQETQYF. The CDR3 DNA follows: TGTGCCAGCACTCTAGCGGGAGGGCCGCAGGAGACCCAGTACTTC.

Only one count was recorded for this clone. V gene TRBV28 combines with J gene TRBJ1-5; D is undetermined. The CDR3 is made up of 14 amino acids. In germline, CDR1 is MDHEN, CDR2 SYDVKM. Trimming shortened V by 6 bases and J by 4 bases, and 13 bases separated the two germline ends. The CDR3 coding sequence is TGTGCCAGCAGGCCGGCGGTGGTTAATCAGCCCCAGCATTTT. It codes for CASRPAVVNQPQHF.